This T cell receptor (beta chain) comes out of a study of Ad26.COV2.S vaccination and SARS-CoV-2 variants. Points from the study as a whole: Breadth of non-spike TCRs did not differ between vaccinees and placebo recipients.

The treatment here: roughly 18 received Ad26.COV2.S at low or high dose, single or two shots; 5 received placebo; per-sample allocation not given. Samples analyzed were those drawn on day 63 after the first vaccine or placebo injection. A Boston adult aged 18-55 years was the donor. Vaccination employed an Ad26 vector expressing the Wuhan-strain SARS-CoV-2 spike. This table comes from immunoSEQ multiplex PCR, and its TCRdb copy is limited to in-frame clones, with some not included. Of around 400,000 clones listed, approximately 89% were seen once; the top ten hold 1.5% to 2%. On this clone itself: Its antigen is not identified.

Germline V gene lookup returns CDR1 SGHDN and CDR2 FVKESK. CDR3 length: 13 residues. Trimming shortened V by 7 bases and J by 0 bases, and 6 bases separated the two germline ends. The input for sequencing was peripheral blood, taken in a trial of Ad26.COV2.S vaccine versus placebo. The chain links TRBV14 to TRBJ2-2; D call uncertain. This clonotype was obtained from a person aged 18-60 years who received the Ad26.COV2.S COVID-19 vaccine or a placebo. The CDR3 here is CASTPSNTGELFF. In nucleotides, the CDR3 is TGTGCCAGCACCCCCTCGAACACCGGGGAGCTGTTTTTT.